The source of this T cell receptor beta chain is a study of T cells in Graves' hyperthyroidism and ophthalmopathy. Deletions cut 5 bases from V and 0 bases from J, with 15 bases between. The CDR3 length is 16 residues. CDR1 SGHRS and CDR2 YFSETQ come from the germline V gene. TCR beta CDR3 region amplification was performed from RNA transcripts. The HTBI primer set drove a first-round RT-PCR of the TCR CDR3. In TCRdb, the multiplex PCR reads were re-called with MiXCR into one record per CDR3 protein. The sample consists of around 340,000 distinct CDR3 sequences, approximately 17% of them appearing once.

The receptor's source is a woman aged 25 to 45 with Graves' hyperthyroidism that later progressed to Graves' ophthalmopathy. The chain couples TRBV5-1 to TRBJ1-3, with D unresolved. Material for sequencing was blood. CDR3 region: CASSQTGGFSGNTIYF. In nucleotides, the CDR3 is TGCGCCAGCAGTCAAACCGGTGGGTTCTCTGGAAACACCATATATTTT.